This T cell receptor beta chain emerged from a study of cytomegalovirus exposure and HLA in healthy donors. Study-level findings and limits: Most CMV-associated TCR beta chains were later found to appear HLA-restricted. Sequencing depth roughly uniform across donors was assumed in presence/absence analyses. A later analysis showed HLA-associated TCR beta chains outstripping equally common others in clonal expansion.

The study ran its PCR with 60 Vbeta and 13 Jbeta primers. How the authors handled the data: A follow-up analysis tallied 73 million or so unique TCR beta chains, roughly 10 million shared. The data were produced by immunoSEQ multiplex PCR, yet TCRdb's version contains in-frame clones alone and is incomplete. That table supplies the V and J calls and clone size; D and trimming were determined from the DNA. The sample yields some 130,000 clones, over 60% seen once. CDR1 and CDR2 (germline): SGHVS, FQNEAQ. V was clipped by 5 bases and J by 4 bases; unmatched bases: 7. There are 16 residues in the CDR3. Worth noting for this clone: What it binds is not known.

The sample consisted of PBMCs. This TCR derives from a woman aged 55-75 years in good health and CMV-seronegative. The chain couples TRBV7-8 to TRBJ2-3; 12 bases are shared with TRBD2. The CDR3, as DNA: TGTGCCAGCAGCAACCGACTAGCGGGAGTGGCAGATACGCAGTATTTT. Protein: CASSNRLAGVADTQYF.